This entry lists 23 T cell receptor beta chains sequenced from one sample in a study of CD8 T cells in ankylosing spondylitis. Study-level results: A TCR beta motif of under 10 highly homologous variants appeared characteristic of ankylosing spondylitis blood.

TCRdb processed the 5' RACE reads anew with MiXCR; each CDR3 protein has one entry. The sample has about 800,000 distinct CDR3 sequences, around 11% seen once; the top ten hold approximately 0.51%. These receptors lack a known antigen. The sequencing sample was made of blood, either unsorted or a sorted T cell fraction (not recorded which). Source of these receptors: a male donor with ankylosing spondylitis.

This clonotype has a count of ten or more. The chain uses TRBV7-8 and TRBJ2-5; D tentatively fits TRBD1 or TRBD2 (5 bases each). Germline CDR1 is SGHVS and CDR2 is FQNEAQ. V lost 3 bases, J lost 2 bases, and 10 bases lay in between. The CDR3 totals 14 residues. CDR3 DNA sequence: TGTGCCAGCAGCTTGGGACGGACACAAGAGACCCAGTACTTC. Its protein product is CASSLGRTQETQYF.

The chain links TRBV7-2 to TRBJ1-2, with TRBD1 as a possible D gene (6 bases). Trimming removed 1 base at V and 8 bases at J, with 17 bases between. The CDR3 covers 15 residues. CDR1 is SGHTA and CDR2 is FQGNSA in the germline V gene. CDR3 nucleotides: TGTGCCAGCAGCTTAGGTCCGGACAGCCTGATGGGCTACACCTTC. This gives the protein CASSLGPDSLMGYTF. Together with reference TRBV7-2 and TRBJ1-2, the CDR3 gives the full variable domain: GAGVSQSPSNKVTEKGKDVELRCDPISGHTALYWYRQSLGQGLEFLIYFQGNSAPDKSGLPSDRFSAERTGGSVSTLTIQRTQQEDSAVYLCASSLGPDSLMGYTFGSGTRLTVV.

In this sample, this clonotype turned up many times. J is TRBJ1-2 and V is TRBV20-1, with TRBD1 identical over 8 bases. The V and J ends lost 0 bases and 4 bases, in that order; junction bases with no gene match: 7. Germline V gives CDR1 DFQATT, CDR2 SNEGSKA (reference sequence). This CDR3 is built from 15 residues. CDR3 residues: CSARERGTGRYGYTF. In DNA, the CDR3 is TGCAGTGCTAGAGAACGCGGGACAGGACGCTATGGCTACACCTTC.

CDR3: CASSPTDRYNSPLHF. The CDR3 DNA is TGTGCCAGCAGCCCGACCGACAGATATAATTCACCCCTCCACTTT. The rearrangement links TRBV7-2 to TRBJ1-6; maybe TRBD1 (5 bases). Germline assignment: CDR1 SGHTA and CDR2 FQGNSA. V was cut by 5 bases and J by 4 bases, with 12 bases left in between. This CDR3 spans 15 amino acids.

This clonotype was counted a few times. The rearrangement joins TRBV5-1 to TRBJ2-7; a weak D match, TRBD2 (6 bases). This CDR3 is 13 amino acids long. Germline CDR1 SGHRS, CDR2 YFSETQ. V was shortened by 4 bases and J by 7 bases, with 15 bases between the two germline ends. The CDR3 nucleotides are TGCGCCAGCAGCCCTGGGACTTCCTGGGAGCAGTACTTC. Encoded protein: CASSPGTSWEQYF.

The chain employs TRBV3-1 and TRBJ2-2, with D tentatively TRBD1 (6 bases). V lost 8 bases and J lost 2, with 15 bases in between. The CDR3 is 15 amino acids. Looked up from germline, CDR1 is LGHDT and CDR2 is YNNKEL (reference sequence). CDR3 loop: CASPWQGSNTGELFF. The CDR3 region has the DNA TGTGCCAGCCCCTGGCAGGGGAGTAACACCGGGGAGCTGTTTTTT.

The V gene is TRBV20-1, the J gene TRBJ1-1; D uncertain. This CDR3 is 13 amino acids long. Trimming cost V 4 bases and J 2 bases, with 11 bases left between them. Germline V gene data show CDR1 as DFQATT and CDR2 as SNEGSKA (reference sequence). The CDR3 spells CSAKLSINTEAFF. The CDR3 nucleotides are TGCAGTGCTAAACTCTCAATAAACACTGAAGCTTTCTTT.

This chain connects TRBV5-1 to TRBJ2-7; D possibly matches TRBD1 or TRBD2 (7 bases each). The germline V and J ends were trimmed by 1 base and 7 bases, with 15 bases remaining between them. CDR1 and CDR2 (germline): SGHRS, YFSETQ. CDR3 length: 14 amino acids. The DNA for the CDR3 is TGCGCCAGCAGCTTGAACAGGGGCGGGAGAGAGCAGTACTTC. Protein sequence: CASSLNRGGREQYF. Supplemented by reference TRBV5-1 and TRBJ2-7, the full variable domain reads KAGVTQTPRYLIKTRGQQVTLSCSPISGHRSVSWYQQTPGQGLQFLFEYFSETQRNKGNFPGRFSGRQFSNSRSEMNVSTLELGDSALYLCASSLNRGGREQYFGPGTRLTVT.

The chain links TRBV10-1 to TRBJ1-2; D perhaps matches TRBD1 (5 bases). The length of the CDR3 is 14 residues. In germline, CDR1 is WNHNN, CDR2 SYGVQD (reference sequence). The V gene lost 0 bases and the J gene lost 6 bases, with 11 bases spanning the gap. In DNA, the CDR3 is TGCGCCAGCAGTGAGTCCGGGCCGGGGCATGGCTACACCTTC. Translated, it gives CASSESGPGHGYTF.

This clonotype was observed a few times. This rearrangement joins TRBV7-2 to TRBJ1-3; 7 bases agree with TRBD1. Germline CDR1 SGHTA, CDR2 FQGNSA. The CDR3 runs to 17 residues. V lost 1 base, J lost 0 bases, and 6 bases stayed unmatched. CDR3 region: CASSLVTGDYSGNTIYF. CDR3 DNA: TGTGCCAGCAGCTTAGTTACAGGGGACTACTCTGGAAACACCATATATTTT.

The V gene is TRBV10-3, the J gene TRBJ2-5; 14 nucleotides align to TRBD2. Unmatched junction bases numbered 2, after V lost 8 bases and J lost 3 bases. Germline assignment: CDR1 ENHRY and CDR2 SYGVKD. The CDR3 is made up of 14 amino acids. CDR3 loop: CAIGTSGGEETQYF. The CDR3 DNA follows: TGTGCCATCGGGACTAGCGGGGGAGAAGAGACCCAGTACTTC.

This clonotype was picked up a small number of times. This chain connects TRBV28 to TRBJ1-1; D perhaps matches TRBD1 (5 bases). V shed 3 bases and J shed 1 base, with 9 bases lying between them. The CDR3 loop spans 14 amino acids. The germline gives CDR1 MDHEN, CDR2 SYDVKM. CDR3 protein: CASSFQGQNTEAFF. CDR3 nucleotides: TGTGCCAGCAGTTTCCAGGGCCAGAACACTGAAGCTTTCTTT.

The CDR3 reads CASSPPTAASDSPLHF. The CDR3 DNA follows: TGTGCCAGCAGCCCCCCCACAGCGGCATCGGATTCACCCCTCCACTTT. The chain is built from TRBV7-2 and TRBJ1-6; no firm D call. The CDR3 loop spans 16 amino acids. The V and J ends lost 5 bases and 8 bases respectively, with 19 bases between them. From germline, CDR1 is SGHTA and CDR2 FQGNSA.

The table lists this clonotype with many counts. The rearrangement joins TRBV7-2 to TRBJ1-2; 8 bases are a match to TRBD1. This CDR3 spans 15 amino acids. The germline CDR1 and CDR2 sequences are SGHTA and FQGNSA. V shed 4 bases, J shed 6 bases, and the junction held 10 bases outside the gene matches. CDR3 nucleotide sequence: TGTGCCAGCAGCTCCCGGGCAGGGGGCGTTCATGGCTACACCTTC. Translation: CASSSRAGGVHGYTF. Full variable domain (outside the CDR3, taken from reference TRBV7-2 and TRBJ1-2): GAGVSQSPSNKVTEKGKDVELRCDPISGHTALYWYRQSLGQGLEFLIYFQGNSAPDKSGLPSDRFSAERTGGSVSTLTIQRTQQEDSAVYLCASSSRAGGVHGYTFGSGTRLTVV.

The chain links TRBV6-5 to TRBJ2-4, with D perhaps being TRBD1 or TRBD2 (5 bases each). This CDR3 has 14 residues. Germline V lookup: CDR1 MNHEY, CDR2 SVGAGI. Trimming pared 2 bases from V and 7 bases from J, leaving 12 bases between. CDR3 DNA sequence: TGTGCCAGCAGTTACGGGGGATTGGGTAACATTCAGTACTTC. Its protein product is CASSYGGLGNIQYF.

This clonotype came up a few times. The chain is built from TRBV20-1 and TRBJ1-5, with no clear D. CDR3 length: 13 amino acids. The germline V gene has CDR1 DFQATT and CDR2 SNEGSKA (reference sequence). V was pared by 5 bases and J by 3 bases, with 11 bases between. The CDR3 coding sequence is TGCAGTGCTGCTCGGAGGCCCAATCAGCCCCAGCATTTT. As protein: CSAARRPNQPQHF.

The chain employs TRBV10-3 and TRBJ1-2; 7 bases map to TRBD1. This CDR3 comprises 14 residues. J lost 5 bases, V lost 5 bases, and 8 bases had no gene match. Germline-derived CDR1 and CDR2 are ENHRY and SYGVKD. CDR3 sequence reads: CAISSQGTSYGYTF. The CDR3 region has the DNA TGTGCCATCAGTTCACAGGGGACATCATATGGCTACACCTTC.

V and J are TRBV29-1 and TRBJ1-1; weak D call: TRBD1 (6 bases). Germline V CDR1 and CDR2: SQVTM, ANQGSEA. The CDR3 runs 11 residues. Deletions cut 7 bases from V and 5 bases from J, with 11 bases between. CDR3 amino acids: CSARTETEAFF. DNA for the CDR3: TGCAGCGCTCGGACAGAGACTGAAGCTTTCTTT.

The chain uses TRBV7-2 and TRBJ1-2; D is unclear. Trimming removed 3 bases at V and 7 bases at J, with 12 bases between. In germline, CDR1 is SGHTA, CDR2 FQGNSA. This CDR3 comprises 13 residues. CDR3 protein: CASSFLIDAGYTF. Written as DNA, the CDR3 is TGTGCCAGCAGCTTCCTAATTGACGCTGGCTACACCTTC.

This clonotype has a handful of counts. This chain links TRBV10-3 with TRBJ2-3; TRBD2 aligns across 8 bases. The CDR3 is 14 amino acids. Trimming at V came to 10 bases and at J to 2 bases, leaving 8 bases not matched to a gene. Germline-derived CDR1 and CDR2 are ENHRY and SYGVKD. Here the CDR3 DNA reads TGTGCCACTCCCTTAGCGGGGAACACAGATACGCAGTATTTT. It codes for CATPLAGNTDTQYF.

The table lists this clonotype with a few counts. This chain connects TRBV29-1 to TRBJ2-3; weak D call: TRBD2 (6 bases). Trimming shortened V by 6 bases and J by 2 bases, and 18 bases separated the two germline ends. The germline V gene encodes CDR1 SQVTM and CDR2 ANQGSEA. This CDR3 contains 15 residues. CDR3 sequence: CSVQYFSGPTDTQYF. The CDR3 coding sequence is TGCAGCGTCCAGTACTTTAGCGGTCCCACAGATACGCAGTATTTT.

This clonotype appeared a few times. The chain couples TRBV7-3 to TRBJ2-3; 7 positions match TRBD1. V was clipped by 6 bases and J by 2 bases; unmatched bases: 11. The CDR3 length is 16 residues. CDR1 SGHTA and CDR2 FQGTGA come from the germline V gene. CDR3 sequence reads: CASSPGTGVPTDTQYF. The CDR3 coding sequence is TGTGCCAGCAGTCCGGGAACAGGGGTCCCCACAGATACGCAGTATTTT.

This clonotype was observed a handful of times. This chain joins TRBV7-2 and TRBJ1-5; D is undetermined. Trimming took off 3 bases at V and 3 bases at J, with 12 bases between the two ends. CDR1 is SGHTA and CDR2 is FQGNSA in the germline V gene. The CDR3 spans 15 residues. In DNA, the CDR3 is TGTGCCAGCAGCTTGTTGGCCTCAAACAATCAGCCCCAGCATTTT. This translates into CASSLLASNNQPQHF.